This is a list of T cell receptor beta chains from one sample in a study of cytomegalovirus exposure and HLA in healthy donors. TCRdb keeps only in-frame clones here, not all; method: immunoSEQ multiplex PCR. This repertoire shows approximately 150,000 clones, about 86% found once; its top ten account for 1.4%. Sequencing was carried out using PBMCs. Source of these receptors: a woman in her thirties in good health and CMV-seronegative. The CDR3 runs from the conserved cysteine through the conserved F or W. Each record gives: V gene, clone size, CDR3 protein. Size is stated for part of the rows, as once, few or many counts, or as a class when the clone is expanded.

>TRBV7-9|NA
CASSLDRGGYEQYF
>TRBV7-6|few
CASSPRTGPYGYTF
>TRBV9|NA
CASSVAPAQGGSYGYTF
>TRBV7-6|NA
CASSPTGPSYEQYF
>TRBV10-3|NA
CAISTGQGRSYTF
>TRBV10-2|NA
CASSGFSGERYTDTQYF
>TRBV27|few
CASSLFGETNEQFF
>TRBV27|NA
CASSSGLPLQGADTQYF
>TRBV19|once
CASSSQGAGYGYTF
>TRBV19|NA
CASSNRQGANEKLFF
>TRBV10-1|NA
CASSPDRAYGYTF